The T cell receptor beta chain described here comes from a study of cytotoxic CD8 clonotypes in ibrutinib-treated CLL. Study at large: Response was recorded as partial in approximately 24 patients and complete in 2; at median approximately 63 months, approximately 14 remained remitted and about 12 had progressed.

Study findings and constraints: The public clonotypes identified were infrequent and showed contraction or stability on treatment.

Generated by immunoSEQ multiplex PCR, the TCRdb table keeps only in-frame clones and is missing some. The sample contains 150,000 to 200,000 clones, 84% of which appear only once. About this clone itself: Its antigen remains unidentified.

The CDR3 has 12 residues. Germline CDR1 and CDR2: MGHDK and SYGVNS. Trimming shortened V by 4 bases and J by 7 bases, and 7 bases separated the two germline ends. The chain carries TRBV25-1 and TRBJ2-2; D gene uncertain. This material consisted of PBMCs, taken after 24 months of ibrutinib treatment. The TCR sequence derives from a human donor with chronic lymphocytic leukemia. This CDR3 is CASSALFGELFF. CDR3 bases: TGTGCCAGCAGTGCCCTTTTCGGGGAGCTGTTTTTT.